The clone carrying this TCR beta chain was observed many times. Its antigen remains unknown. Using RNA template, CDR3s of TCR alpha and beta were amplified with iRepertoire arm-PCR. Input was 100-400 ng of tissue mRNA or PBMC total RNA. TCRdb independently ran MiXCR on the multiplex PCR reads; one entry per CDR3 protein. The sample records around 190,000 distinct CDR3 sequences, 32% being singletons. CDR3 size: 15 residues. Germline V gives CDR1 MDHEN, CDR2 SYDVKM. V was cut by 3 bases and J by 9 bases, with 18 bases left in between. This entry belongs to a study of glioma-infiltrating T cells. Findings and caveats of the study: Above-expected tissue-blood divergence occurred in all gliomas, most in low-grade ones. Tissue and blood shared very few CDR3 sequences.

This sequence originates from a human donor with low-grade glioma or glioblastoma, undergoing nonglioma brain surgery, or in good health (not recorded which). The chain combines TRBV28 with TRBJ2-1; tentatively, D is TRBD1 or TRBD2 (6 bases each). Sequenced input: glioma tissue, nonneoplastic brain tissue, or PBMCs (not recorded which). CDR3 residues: CASSFGVGGGIEQFF. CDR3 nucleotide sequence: TGTGCCAGCAGTTTTGGGGTAGGAGGGGGTATTGAGCAGTTCTTC.